The 28 T cell receptor beta chains in this list originate from one sample, sequenced in a study of blood T cell repertoires in COVID-19. TCRdb's table, derived via immunoSEQ multiplex PCR, lists solely in-frame clones and lacks some. The sample lists roughly 180,000 clones, roughly three quarters occurring once. The sequenced sample consisted of PBMCs or T cells enriched from blood (not recorded which). Source of these receptors: a man aged 55 to 69 who had been exposed to COVID-19.

The chain recombines TRBV7-9 with TRBJ1-6, with D possibly TRBD1 on 6 matching bases. The CDR3 sequence is 15 residues long. Per the germline V gene, CDR1 is SEHNR and CDR2 is FQNEAQ (reference sequence). Trimming left V 5 bases short and J 5 bases short, with 13 bases between. The CDR3 reads CASSQPGQNNSPLHF. The CDR3 DNA reads TGTGCCAGCAGCCAACCGGGACAAAATAATTCACCCCTCCACTTT.

This chain joins TRBV5-4 and TRBJ2-1; D ambiguous. The CDR3 contains 11 residues. The germline V gene has CDR1 SGHNT and CDR2 YYREEE (reference sequence). The V end was cut by 0 bases, the J end by 13 bases, with 8 bases between. CDR3 sequence: CASSLGGVQFF. In nucleotides, the CDR3 is TGTGCCAGCAGCTTGGGCGGAGTACAGTTCTTC.

This rearrangement joins TRBV7-6 to TRBJ2-3, with 7 bases fitting TRBD2. There are 14 residues in the CDR3. The V gene end was trimmed by 9 bases and the J gene end by 6 bases; junction bases not matched to a gene: 12. Looked up from germline, CDR1 is SGHVS and CDR2 is FNYEAQ. CDR3 loop: CASRRAGVSDTQYF. CDR3 in DNA: TGTGCCAGTAGAAGGGCGGGGGTATCTGATACGCAGTATTTT.

The chain recombines TRBV19 with TRBJ1-3; D remains ambiguous. Trimming pared 7 bases from V and 4 bases from J, leaving 17 bases between. This CDR3 spans 15 amino acids. The germline V gene has CDR1 LNHDA and CDR2 SQIVND (reference sequence). The CDR3 loop is CASIPAGGLGNTIYF. The CDR3 region has the DNA TGTGCCAGTATCCCGGCCGGAGGGTTGGGAAACACCATATATTTT.

This clone was detected once. CDR3 nucleotide sequence: TGTGCCAGCTCACCCCGGTCGGGGGATAATGAAAAACTGTTTTTT. Amino acid sequence: CASSPRSGDNEKLFF. The genes are TRBV18 and TRBJ1-4; a weak D match, TRBD1 (5 bases). The CDR3 spans 15 residues. Trimming stripped 3 bases from V and 4 bases from J, with 12 bases between. Germline V gene data show CDR1 as KGHSH and CDR2 as LQKENI.

This rearrangement joins TRBV29-1 to TRBJ1-2, with D maybe TRBD1 (5 bases). V was trimmed by 0 bases and J by 7 bases, leaving 12 bases between them. CDR3 length: 13 residues. Germline V gives CDR1 SQVTM, CDR2 ANQGSEA. The DNA for the CDR3 is TGCAGCGTTGAAGATCTAGGAAGGGGTGGCTACACCTTC. This sequence encodes CSVEDLGRGGYTF. Full variable domain (missing parts from reference TRBV29-1 and TRBJ1-2): SAVISQKPSRDICQRGTSLTIQCQVDSQVTMMFWYRQQPGQSLTLIATANQGSEATYESGFVIDKFPISRPNLTFSTLTVSNMSPEDSSIYLCSVEDLGRGGYTFGSGTRLTVV.

This chain connects TRBV7-3 to TRBJ2-3; 11 nucleotides agree with TRBD2. The CDR3 extends over 16 amino acids. Trimming removed 5 bases from V and 2 bases from J; junction bases left unmatched: 6. Germline values: CDR1 SGHTA, CDR2 FQGTGA. The CDR3 here is CASSLLGLADTDTQYF. For the CDR3, the DNA is TGTGCCAGCAGCCTCCTGGGACTAGCGGACACAGATACGCAGTATTTT.

In its sample, this clone was seen a few times. The rearrangement links TRBV11-2 to TRBJ2-5, with 8 bases lining up with TRBD2. The V gene end was trimmed by 5 bases and the J gene end by 6 bases; junction bases not matched to a gene: 14. This CDR3 has 16 amino acids. The germline CDR1 and CDR2 sequences are SGHAT and FQNNGV. CDR3 region: CASSELAETIMKTQYF. CDR3 sequence (DNA): TGTGCCAGCAGCGAACTAGCGGAGACCATTATGAAGACCCAGTACTTC.

The chain uses TRBV7-9 and TRBJ2-3; 12 nucleotides agree with TRBD2. CDR1 and CDR2 from the germline V gene are SEHNR and FQNEAQ (reference sequence). The CDR3 is 16 amino acids. V shed 4 bases, J shed 4 bases, and the junction held 6 bases outside the gene matches. CDR3 sequence (DNA): TGTGCCAGCAGCTCGGGACTAGCGGGTTTCGCAGATACGCAGTATTTT. The encoded protein is CASSSGLAGFADTQYF.

This clone was seen a handful of times. The chain links TRBV7-3 to TRBJ2-2; unclear D gene. This CDR3 has 13 residues. V was shortened by 1 base and J by 8 bases, with 8 bases between the two germline ends. Per the germline V gene, CDR1 is SGHTA and CDR2 is FQGTGA. The CDR3 spells CASSLSARGELFF. CDR3 bases: TGTGCCAGCAGCTTAAGCGCGAGGGGGGAGCTGTTTTTT.

This sequence joins TRBV10-3 and TRBJ2-1, with 11 bases aligning to TRBD2. V lost 3 bases and J lost 5; bases outside the gene matches: 3. The CDR3 contains 15 residues. Germline assignment: CDR1 ENHRY and CDR2 SYGVKD. DNA for the CDR3: TGTGCCATCAGTGACGGGACTAGCGGTAACAATGAGCAGTTCTTC. Its translation is CAISDGTSGNNEQFF.

The chain uses TRBV29-1 and TRBJ2-2; no firm D call. The CDR3 extends over 13 amino acids. V lost 5 bases and J 5 bases, leaving 12 bases between the germline ends. Germline V gene lookup returns CDR1 SQVTM and CDR2 ANQGSEA. This CDR3 is CSVRPEATGELFF. Written as DNA, the CDR3 is TGCAGCGTTCGTCCTGAGGCAACCGGGGAGCTGTTTTTT.

J is TRBJ2-5 and V is TRBV4-3; tentative D call: TRBD2 (6 bases). CDR3 size: 14 residues. V was shortened by 1 base and J by 4 bases, with 10 bases between the two germline ends. Germline V CDR1 and CDR2: LGHNA, YSLEER. For the CDR3, the DNA is TGCGCCAGCAGCCAAGGGGGGGTAAGAGAGACCCAGTACTTC. Translation gives CASSQGGVRETQYF.

This clone showed up just a few times. The chain combines TRBV20-1 with TRBJ1-2; the match to TRBD1 covers 8 bases. The CDR3 is 11 amino acids. In germline, CDR1 is DFQATT, CDR2 SNEGSKA (reference sequence). CDR3 DNA: TGCAGCGCGAGACAGGGGTCTGGCTACACCTTC. As protein: CSARQGSGYTF.

The J gene is TRBJ1-1, the V gene TRBV3-1 (or the pseudogene TRBV3-2); 7 bases fit TRBD1. The CDR3 is made up of 14 amino acids. The V gene end was trimmed by 6 bases and the J gene end by 2 bases; junction bases not matched to a gene: 6. Germline V CDR1 and CDR2: LGHDT, YNNKEL (reference sequence). The DNA for the CDR3 is TGTGCCAGCAGACCTCGAGGGGGCAACACTGAAGCTTTCTTT. Amino acid sequence: CASRPRGGNTEAFF.

This clone was counted a few times. The chain employs TRBV4-3 and TRBJ1-6; TRBD1 matches 10 bases. V trimming: 1 base; J trimming: 9 bases; junction bases outside the gene matches: 3. The CDR3 is 15 residues long. Germline assignment: CDR1 LGHNA and CDR2 YSLEER. The CDR3 spells CASSQGDRGFSPLHF. The CDR3 DNA is TGCGCCAGCAGCCAAGGGGACAGGGGCTTTTCACCCCTCCACTTT.

This chain joins TRBV10-3 and TRBJ1-1; D may be TRBD1 (6 bases). Germline CDR1 and CDR2: ENHRY and SYGVKD. V was cut by 3 bases and J by 0 bases, with 17 bases left in between. The CDR3 loop spans 17 amino acids. CDR3 in amino acids: CAISETWGTHMNTEAFF. Here the CDR3 DNA reads TGTGCCATCAGTGAAACCTGGGGGACACATATGAACACTGAAGCTTTCTTT.

This clone was counted a single time. V and J are TRBV6-2 or TRBV6-3 and TRBJ1-5, with unresolved D. V dropped 6 bases and J dropped 3 bases, with 9 bases sitting between them. The V gene's germline CDR1 is MNHEY and CDR2 SVGEGT. The CDR3 has 13 amino acids. The CDR3 coding sequence is TGTGCCAGCAGCCAACAGCCCAATCAGCCCCAGCATTTT. This sequence encodes CASSQQPNQPQHF.

In DNA form, the CDR3 reads TGTGCCAGCAGTTTCCTAGCGCGAGCCGAGACCCAGTACTTC. Translated, it gives CASSFLARAETQYF. The chain uses TRBV27 and TRBJ2-5; D is possibly TRBD2 (6 bases). CDR1 is MNHEY and CDR2 is SMNVEV in the germline V gene (reference sequence). The ends were cut back, 3 bases at V and 5 bases at J, with 13 bases in the middle. This CDR3 is built from 14 residues.

J is TRBJ1-6 and V is TRBV5-6; the D gene is possibly TRBD1 (5 bases). V lost 4 bases, J lost 7 bases, and 15 bases lay in between. This CDR3 contains 15 residues. Germline CDR1 SGHDT, CDR2 YYEEEE. The CDR3 nucleotides read TGTGCCAGCAGCCGGGGACTCGGCGGCAATTCACCCCTCCACTTT. Its protein is CASSRGLGGNSPLHF.

The chain couples TRBV4-1 to TRBJ2-3; possible D gene TRBD1, 6 bases. CDR1 MGHRA and CDR2 YSYEKL come from the germline V gene. The V and J ends lost 0 bases and 4 bases respectively, with 14 bases between them. CDR3 length: 16 residues. In DNA form, the CDR3 reads TGCGCCAGCAGCCAAGACTTTCCCGGGACATCAGATACGCAGTATTTT. Translated, it gives CASSQDFPGTSDTQYF.

This chain joins TRBV19 and TRBJ1-6; D not resolved. The length of the CDR3 is 14 residues. V was trimmed by 3 bases and J by 10 bases, leaving 13 bases between them. Germline V gene sequence: CDR1 LNHDA, CDR2 SQIVND (reference sequence). Here the CDR3 DNA reads TGTGCCAGTAGTATTCAACAGTCTGGCTCACCCCTCCACTTT. It specifies CASSIQQSGSPLHF.

The chain has TRBV27 and TRBJ1-5; 12 positions agree with TRBD1. This CDR3 spans 15 amino acids. The V and J ends lost 4 bases and 6 bases, in that order; junction bases with no gene match: 4. CDR1 MNHEY and CDR2 SMNVEV come from the germline V gene (reference sequence). The CDR3 region has the DNA TGTGCCAGCAGTTCCGGGACAGGGGGCATTCAGCCCCAGCATTTT. This translates into CASSSGTGGIQPQHF.

The rearrangement joins TRBV29-1 to TRBJ2-1; TRBD1 aligns across 7 bases. This CDR3 has 15 amino acids. The germline V gene encodes CDR1 SQVTM and CDR2 ANQGSEA. The V segment lost 7 bases and the J segment 0 bases; nucleotides outside the gene matches: 9. The CDR3: CSGVVGGRSYNEQFF. CDR3 coding DNA: TGCAGCGGGGTCGTAGGGGGCCGCTCCTACAATGAGCAGTTCTTC.

This chain links TRBV7-9 with TRBJ2-7; 8 nucleotides line up with TRBD2. The CDR3 covers 15 residues. The V and J ends lost 1 base and 6 bases, in that order; junction bases with no gene match: 8. The germline V gene has CDR1 SEHNR and CDR2 FQNEAQ (reference sequence). The CDR3 sequence is CASSLVSGRVGEQYF. The CDR3 DNA is TGTGCCAGCAGCTTAGTGTCCGGGAGGGTGGGCGAGCAGTACTTC.

The CDR3 here is CASSASAFFTDTQYF. The DNA for the CDR3 is TGTGCCAGCAGTGCGTCAGCGTTCTTCACAGATACGCAGTATTTT. The chain joins TRBV6-4 to TRBJ2-3; no clear D gene. Germline assignment: CDR1 MRHNA and CDR2 SNTAGT. Trimming left V 4 bases short and J 2 bases short, with 13 bases between. CDR3 length equals 15 residues.

This clone appeared once. The chain has TRBV3-1 (or the pseudogene TRBV3-2) and TRBJ2-7; the D gene is possibly TRBD2 (6 bases). CDR3 size: 16 residues. V shed 4 bases and J shed 0 bases, with 16 bases lying between them. Germline loops: CDR1 LGHDT, CDR2 YNNKEL (reference sequence). CDR3: CASSRGLAPSSYEQYF. CDR3 in DNA: TGTGCCAGCAGCCGCGGGCTAGCGCCTAGCTCCTACGAGCAGTACTTC.

V and J are TRBV5-5 and TRBJ2-1; TRBD2 might be the D (5 bases). CDR1 and CDR2 (germline): SGHKS, YYEKEE (reference sequence). The ends were cut back, 0 bases at V and 2 bases at J, with 9 bases in the middle. The CDR3 is 15 amino acids. CDR3 in amino acids: CASSLGLAAYNEQFF. CDR3 nucleotides: TGTGCCAGCAGCTTGGGCCTAGCAGCCTACAATGAGCAGTTCTTC.